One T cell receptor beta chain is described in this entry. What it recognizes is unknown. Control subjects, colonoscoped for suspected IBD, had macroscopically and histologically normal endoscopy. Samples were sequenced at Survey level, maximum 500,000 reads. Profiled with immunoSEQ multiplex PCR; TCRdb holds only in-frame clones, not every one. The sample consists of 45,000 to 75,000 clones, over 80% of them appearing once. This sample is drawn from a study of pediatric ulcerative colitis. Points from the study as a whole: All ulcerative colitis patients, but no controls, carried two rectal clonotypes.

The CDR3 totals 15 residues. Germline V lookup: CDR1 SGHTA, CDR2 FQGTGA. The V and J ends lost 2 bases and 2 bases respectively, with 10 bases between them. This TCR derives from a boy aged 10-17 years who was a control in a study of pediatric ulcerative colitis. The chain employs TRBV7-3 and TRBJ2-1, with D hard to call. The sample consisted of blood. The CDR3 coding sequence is TGTGCCAGCAGCTTAGACGTTTCAGCCTACAATGAGCAGTTCTTC. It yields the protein CASSLDVSAYNEQFF.